The rows below give T cell receptor beta chains drawn from one sample of a study of CD8 T cells in Susac syndrome. TCRdb re-called the immunoSEQ multiplex PCR reads with MiXCR, one entry per CDR3 protein. The table has 150,000 to 200,000 distinct CDR3 sequences, about 95% seen once; the top ten hold about 0.1%. The sequenced sample consisted of CD4+ T cells from PBMCs. The receptors shown here come from a human donor in good health. Both conserved end residues are part of each CDR3. The order of the fields is CDR3 DNA, CDR3 protein, J gene, D gene, V gene, clone size. The D gene is left open where the match is weak. Rows give clone size only sometimes, using once, few, many, or a class for an expanded clone.

CDR3 DNA: TGTGCCAGCAGCTCGGACAGGGCCACTGAAGCTTTCTTT
CDR3 protein: CASSSDRATEAFF
J gene: TRBJ1-1
D gene: TRBD1
V gene: TRBV7-3
clone size: -

CDR3 DNA: TGTGCCAGCAGCCGGGGACAGGGAGGGCCATACTTC
CDR3 protein: CASSRGQGGPYF
J gene: TRBJ2-7
D gene: TRBD1
V gene: TRBV12-3/TRBV12-4
clone size: -

CDR3 DNA: TGTGCCAGCAGTTTATCCGGGGGGCGTGGCGGCTACACCTTC
CDR3 protein: CASSLSGGRGGYTF
J gene: TRBJ1-2
D gene: -
V gene: TRBV28
clone size: -

CDR3 DNA: TGCAGTGCTAGAGGAGGGGGTCGCGGAGATACGCAGTATTTT
CDR3 protein: CSARGGGRGDTQYF
J gene: TRBJ2-3
D gene: -
V gene: TRBV20-1
clone size: -

CDR3 DNA: TGTGCCAGCAGTCAAACTACAGGGGACGACGAGCAGTACTTC
CDR3 protein: CASSQTTGDDEQYF
J gene: TRBJ2-7
D gene: TRBD1
V gene: TRBV7-6
clone size: -

CDR3 DNA: TGCGCCACTTCCCTACGTGGCAGCCCGGTGCTTTTT
CDR3 protein: CATSLRGSPVLF
J gene: TRBJ1-4
D gene: -
V gene: TRBV4-3
clone size: -

CDR3 DNA: TGTGCCAGCAGCTTATTAGCGGGAGCTTGGGAGACCCAGTACTTC
CDR3 protein: CASSLLAGAWETQYF
J gene: TRBJ2-5
D gene: TRBD2
V gene: TRBV7-2
clone size: -

CDR3 DNA: TGTGCCAGCTTGGGGGTCTCCTACGAGCAGTACTTC
CDR3 protein: CASLGVSYEQYF
J gene: TRBJ2-7
D gene: -
V gene: TRBV28
clone size: -

CDR3 DNA: TGCAGTGCTAGAGATCCTCGGACGGCCAATTACGAGCAGTACTTC
CDR3 protein: CSARDPRTANYEQYF
J gene: TRBJ2-7
D gene: -
V gene: TRBV20-1
clone size: -

CDR3 DNA: TGTGCCTGGAGTACCGGGACAGGGTCCGCATCTCGGACCTTC
CDR3 protein: CAWSTGTGSASRTF
J gene: TRBJ1-2
D gene: TRBD1
V gene: TRBV30
clone size: -

CDR3 DNA: TGCAGCGTAGGACAGGGGATGGCTACGCAGTATTTT
CDR3 protein: CSVGQGMATQYF
J gene: TRBJ2-3
D gene: TRBD1
V gene: TRBV29-1
clone size: -

CDR3 DNA: TGTGCCACCAGCAGAGATCCCGCTACAGGGTCTCACGAGCAGTACTTC
CDR3 protein: CATSRDPATGSHEQYF
J gene: TRBJ2-7
D gene: -
V gene: TRBV15
clone size: -

CDR3 DNA: TGTGCCAGCGCCCCGGGACACGGAAGGGAGACCCAGTACTTC
CDR3 protein: CASAPGHGRETQYF
J gene: TRBJ2-5
D gene: -
V gene: TRBV7-9
clone size: -

CDR3 DNA: TGTGCCAGCTCACGGACCAGGGATCTGAACACTGAAGCTTTCTTT
CDR3 protein: CASSRTRDLNTEAFF
J gene: TRBJ1-1
D gene: -
V gene: TRBV18
clone size: -

CDR3 DNA: TGTGCCAGCAGCCGACAAGCGGGAGGCCGGCGCGAGCAGTACTTC
CDR3 protein: CASSRQAGGRREQYF
J gene: TRBJ2-7
D gene: TRBD2
V gene: TRBV7-2
clone size: -

CDR3 DNA: TGTGCCAGCAGACTCCCGGGACAGCTCAATGAGCAGTTCTTC
CDR3 protein: CASRLPGQLNEQFF
J gene: TRBJ2-1
D gene: TRBD1
V gene: TRBV28
clone size: -

CDR3 DNA: TGTGCCAGCTCACGGTGGGCCACGAACACCGGGGAGCTGTTTTTT
CDR3 protein: CASSRWATNTGELFF
J gene: TRBJ2-2
D gene: -
V gene: TRBV18
clone size: -

CDR3 DNA: TGTGCCAGCAGATTAGGTCCGAACACTGAAGCTTTCTTT
CDR3 protein: CASRLGPNTEAFF
J gene: TRBJ1-1
D gene: -
V gene: TRBV7-8
clone size: -

CDR3 DNA: TGTGCCAGCAGCCTGCCTACTAGCGGCGCCGGGGAGCTGTTTTTT
CDR3 protein: CASSLPTSGAGELFF
J gene: TRBJ2-2
D gene: TRBD2
V gene: TRBV11-2
clone size: -

CDR3 DNA: TGTGCCAGTAGTCCTCGGTCGGACCGGAGTGGCTACACCTTC
CDR3 protein: CASSPRSDRSGYTF
J gene: TRBJ1-2
D gene: -
V gene: TRBV19
clone size: -

CDR3 DNA: TGCAGTGCTAGAGATCCGGGACTAGCGGGAGGGGCCAATGAGCAGTTCTTC
CDR3 protein: CSARDPGLAGGANEQFF
J gene: TRBJ2-1
D gene: TRBD2
V gene: TRBV20-1
clone size: -

CDR3 DNA: TGCGCCAGCAGCCAGGAAGGGACTAGCGGGAGGGCATATGAGCAGTTCTTC
CDR3 protein: CASSQEGTSGRAYEQFF
J gene: TRBJ2-1
D gene: TRBD2
V gene: TRBV4-3
clone size: -

CDR3 DNA: TGCAGTGCTAGAGGAAAGGACCCGAACCTCTACAATGAGCAGTTCTTC
CDR3 protein: CSARGKDPNLYNEQFF
J gene: TRBJ2-1
D gene: -
V gene: TRBV20-1
clone size: -

CDR3 DNA: TGTGCCAGCAGTACCGACAGGCTCTACAATGAGCAGTTCTTC
CDR3 protein: CASSTDRLYNEQFF
J gene: TRBJ2-1
D gene: -
V gene: TRBV27
clone size: -

CDR3 DNA: TGTGCCAGCAGATTCTCTCGCAAGCGGGGGGCCTACGAGCAGTACTTC
CDR3 protein: CASRFSRKRGAYEQYF
J gene: TRBJ2-7
D gene: TRBD2
V gene: TRBV6-5
clone size: once

CDR3 DNA: TGCGCCAGCAGCCCGTCAGGGTTTAGGTTCTATGGCTACACCTTC
CDR3 protein: CASSPSGFRFYGYTF
J gene: TRBJ1-2
D gene: -
V gene: TRBV5-1
clone size: -

CDR3 DNA: TGTGCCAGCAGCTTTACTAGCGGGAGTCCCAATGAGCAGTTCTTC
CDR3 protein: CASSFTSGSPNEQFF
J gene: TRBJ2-1
D gene: TRBD2
V gene: TRBV11-2
clone size: -

CDR3 DNA: TGCAGCGTTCGCACAGAGGGAAATGAGCAGTTCTTC
CDR3 protein: CSVRTEGNEQFF
J gene: TRBJ2-1
D gene: -
V gene: TRBV29-1
clone size: -

CDR3 DNA: TGTGCCAGCAACCCCCAGAGTGGACTAGCCTACAATGAGCAGTTCTTC
CDR3 protein: CASNPQSGLAYNEQFF
J gene: TRBJ2-1
D gene: TRBD2
V gene: TRBV7-8
clone size: -

CDR3 DNA: TGCAGCGTTGAAGACCCCCTTGGACAGGGGCCCATGACTAGCGGGAGCCCTGATGAGCAGTTCTTC
CDR3 protein: CSVEDPLGQGPMTSGSPDEQFF
J gene: TRBJ2-1
D gene: TRBD2
V gene: TRBV29-1
clone size: -

CDR3 DNA: TGTGCCAGCAGCGCCCAAGGCAGCTCTCAAGAGACCCAGTACTTC
CDR3 protein: CASSAQGSSQETQYF
J gene: TRBJ2-5
D gene: -
V gene: TRBV2
clone size: -

CDR3 DNA: TGTGCCTGGAGCCGGGCCAGCACAGATACGCAGTATTTT
CDR3 protein: CAWSRASTDTQYF
J gene: TRBJ2-3
D gene: -
V gene: TRBV30
clone size: -

CDR3 DNA: TGTGCCAGCAGCTTGTACCGGGAGGGCCCTTACAATGAGCAGTTCTTC
CDR3 protein: CASSLYREGPYNEQFF
J gene: TRBJ2-1
D gene: TRBD2
V gene: TRBV5-6
clone size: -

CDR3 DNA: TGTGCCAGCAGCGTGGCGTCTCAAGAGACCCAGTACTTC
CDR3 protein: CASSVASQETQYF
J gene: TRBJ2-5
D gene: -
V gene: TRBV9
clone size: -

CDR3 DNA: TGTGCCAGCTCACCAGGAGGGGGGGAGACCCAGTACTTC
CDR3 protein: CASSPGGGETQYF
J gene: TRBJ2-5
D gene: -
V gene: TRBV18
clone size: -

CDR3 DNA: TGTGCCAGCAGCGGGCGACAGGGTGCTGGGGCCAACGTCCTGACTTTC
CDR3 protein: CASSGRQGAGANVLTF
J gene: TRBJ2-6
D gene: TRBD1
V gene: TRBV5-4
clone size: -

CDR3 DNA: TGCAGCGTTACCCCCGGGTTTTCCTACGAGCAGTACTTC
CDR3 protein: CSVTPGFSYEQYF
J gene: TRBJ2-7
D gene: -
V gene: TRBV29-1
clone size: few

CDR3 DNA: TGTGCCAGCAGCCGACCGGGACTAGCGGGAGGGATTTGCGAGCAGTACTTC
CDR3 protein: CASSRPGLAGGICEQYF
J gene: TRBJ2-7
D gene: TRBD2
V gene: TRBV14
clone size: few

CDR3 DNA: TGTGCCAGCCTTCGCCTGGGAGATCCCACACACTACGAGCAGTACTTC
CDR3 protein: CASLRLGDPTHYEQYF
J gene: TRBJ2-7
D gene: -
V gene: TRBV21-1
clone size: -

CDR3 DNA: TGTGCCTGGAGCGGGGACGGACCCTACGAGCAGTACTTC
CDR3 protein: CAWSGDGPYEQYF
J gene: TRBJ2-7
D gene: -
V gene: TRBV30
clone size: -

CDR3 DNA: TGTGCCAGCAGCTTAGATGGGGGCACATTCCAGCCCCAGCATTTT
CDR3 protein: CASSLDGGTFQPQHF
J gene: TRBJ1-5
D gene: -
V gene: TRBV11-2
clone size: -

CDR3 DNA: TGTGCCAGCAGCTTAGCGGTTGGGGCCAACGTCCTGACTTTC
CDR3 protein: CASSLAVGANVLTF
J gene: TRBJ2-6
D gene: -
V gene: TRBV7-8
clone size: -

CDR3 DNA: TGTGCCAGCAGCTTGCGCGGAGCTACAGAGACCCAGTACTTC
CDR3 protein: CASSLRGATETQYF
J gene: TRBJ2-5
D gene: -
V gene: TRBV5-4
clone size: -

CDR3 DNA: TGTGCCAGCAGCCCCGGAAGTGCCTACGAGCAGTACTTC
CDR3 protein: CASSPGSAYEQYF
J gene: TRBJ2-7
D gene: -
V gene: TRBV4-2
clone size: -

CDR3 DNA: TGCGCCAGCAGCTTGGACGGCAGGACTAGCGCCACCCCTCTAGCCAAAAACATTCAGTACTTC
CDR3 protein: CASSLDGRTSATPLAKNIQYF
J gene: TRBJ2-4
D gene: TRBD2
V gene: TRBV5-1
clone size: -

CDR3 DNA: TGTGCCAGCAGTGAGTTAATTGGGGGAACTGAAGCTTTCTTT
CDR3 protein: CASSELIGGTEAFF
J gene: TRBJ1-1
D gene: -
V gene: TRBV2
clone size: -

CDR3 DNA: TGCGCCAGCAGCCAAGATTGGGCAGGGGTATACAATGAGCAGTTCTTC
CDR3 protein: CASSQDWAGVYNEQFF
J gene: TRBJ2-1
D gene: -
V gene: TRBV4-3
clone size: -

CDR3 DNA: TGCAGTGCTAGAGCGGAAGCCAAAAACATTCAGTACTTC
CDR3 protein: CSARAEAKNIQYF
J gene: TRBJ2-4
D gene: -
V gene: TRBV20-1
clone size: -

CDR3 DNA: TGTGCCTGGAGGATGCACTATGGCTACACCTTC
CDR3 protein: CAWRMHYGYTF
J gene: TRBJ1-2
D gene: -
V gene: TRBV30
clone size: -

CDR3 DNA: TGTGCCAGCAGCCAGACTCCTATCTCCTACAATGAGCAGTTCTTC
CDR3 protein: CASSQTPISYNEQFF
J gene: TRBJ2-1
D gene: -
V gene: TRBV3-1
clone size: -

CDR3 DNA: TGCAGTGCTAGCCGGAGCAGCAATGAGCAGTTCTTC
CDR3 protein: CSASRSSNEQFF
J gene: TRBJ2-1
D gene: -
V gene: TRBV20-1
clone size: -

CDR3 DNA: TGTGCTAGTGGAAGAGAAGGGGGTGAGCAGTTCTTC
CDR3 protein: CASGREGGEQFF
J gene: TRBJ2-1
D gene: -
V gene: TRBV12-5
clone size: -

CDR3 DNA: TGTGCCACCAGCACAGAGAACACCGGGGAGCTGTTTTTT
CDR3 protein: CATSTENTGELFF
J gene: TRBJ2-2
D gene: -
V gene: TRBV15
clone size: -

CDR3 DNA: TGTGCCTGGAGTACCGGGGGGGCCACCTACGAGCAGTACTTC
CDR3 protein: CAWSTGGATYEQYF
J gene: TRBJ2-7
D gene: TRBD2
V gene: TRBV30
clone size: -

CDR3 DNA: TGTGCCAGCAGCCAAGACAGGGGCACGTGGCCCCAGCATTTT
CDR3 protein: CASSQDRGTWPQHF
J gene: TRBJ1-5
D gene: -
V gene: TRBV3-1
clone size: once

CDR3 DNA: TGTGCCAGCACCCGGACAGGGGATTCACCCCTCCACTTT
CDR3 protein: CASTRTGDSPLHF
J gene: TRBJ1-6
D gene: TRBD1
V gene: TRBV6-1
clone size: -

CDR3 DNA: TGCAGCGTTGGAAACGACCGATACGAGCAGTACTTC
CDR3 protein: CSVGNDRYEQYF
J gene: TRBJ2-7
D gene: -
V gene: TRBV29-1
clone size: -

CDR3 DNA: TGCAGTGCCAGCGGGAGAGGGAATGAGCAGTTCTTC
CDR3 protein: CSASGRGNEQFF
J gene: TRBJ2-1
D gene: TRBD2
V gene: TRBV20-1
clone size: -

CDR3 DNA: TGTGCCAGTAGTATTGGGTCGGTTAGCTCCTACGAGCAGTACTTC
CDR3 protein: CASSIGSVSSYEQYF
J gene: TRBJ2-7
D gene: -
V gene: TRBV19
clone size: -